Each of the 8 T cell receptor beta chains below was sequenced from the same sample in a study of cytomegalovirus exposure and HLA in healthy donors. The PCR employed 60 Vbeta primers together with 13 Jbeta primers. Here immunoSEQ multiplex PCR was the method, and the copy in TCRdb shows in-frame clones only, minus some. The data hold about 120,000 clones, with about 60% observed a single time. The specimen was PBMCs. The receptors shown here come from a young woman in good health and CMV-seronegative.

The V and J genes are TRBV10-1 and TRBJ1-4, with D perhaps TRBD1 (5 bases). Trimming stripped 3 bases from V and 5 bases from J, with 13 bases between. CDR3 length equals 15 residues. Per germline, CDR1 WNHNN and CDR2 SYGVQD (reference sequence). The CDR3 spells CASSEAQGSNEKLFF. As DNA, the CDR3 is TGCGCCAGCAGTGAAGCCCAGGGATCCAATGAAAAACTGTTTTTT.

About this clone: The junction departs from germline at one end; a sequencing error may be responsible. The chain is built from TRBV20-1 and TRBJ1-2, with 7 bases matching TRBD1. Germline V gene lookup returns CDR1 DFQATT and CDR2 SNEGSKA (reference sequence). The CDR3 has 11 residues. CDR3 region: CSATTGNFFLF. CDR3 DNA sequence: TGCAGTGCCACGACAGGGAACTTCTTCCTTTTC.

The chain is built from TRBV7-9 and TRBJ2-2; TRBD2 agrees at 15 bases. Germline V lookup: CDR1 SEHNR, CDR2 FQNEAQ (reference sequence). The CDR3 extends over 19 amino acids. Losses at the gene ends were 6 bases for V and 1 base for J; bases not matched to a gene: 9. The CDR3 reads CASRIPGLAGGGNTGELFF. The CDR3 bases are TGTGCCAGCAGAATACCGGGACTAGCGGGAGGAGGGAACACCGGGGAGCTGTTTTTT. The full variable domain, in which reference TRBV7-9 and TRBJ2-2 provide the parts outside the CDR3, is DTGVSQNPRHKITKRGQNVTFRCDPISEHNRLYWYRQTLGQGPEFLTYFQNEAQLEKSRLLSDRFSAERPKGSFSTLEIQRTEQGDSAMYLCASRIPGLAGGGNTGELFFGEGSRLTVL.

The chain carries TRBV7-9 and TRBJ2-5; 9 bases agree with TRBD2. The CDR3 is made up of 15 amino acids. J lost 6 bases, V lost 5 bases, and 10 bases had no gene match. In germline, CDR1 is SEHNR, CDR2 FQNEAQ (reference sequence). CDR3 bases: TGTGCCAGCAGCCCTGCGGGGACTAGCAGGCAGACCCAGTACTTC. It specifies CASSPAGTSRQTQYF.

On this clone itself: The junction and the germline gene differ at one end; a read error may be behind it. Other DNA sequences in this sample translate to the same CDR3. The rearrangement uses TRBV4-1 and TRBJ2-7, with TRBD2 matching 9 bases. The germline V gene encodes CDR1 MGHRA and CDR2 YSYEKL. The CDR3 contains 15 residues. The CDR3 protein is CASSQVSGRNREQYF. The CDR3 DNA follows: TGCGCCAGCAGTCAAGTTAGCGGGAGAAACCGCGAGCAGTACTTC.

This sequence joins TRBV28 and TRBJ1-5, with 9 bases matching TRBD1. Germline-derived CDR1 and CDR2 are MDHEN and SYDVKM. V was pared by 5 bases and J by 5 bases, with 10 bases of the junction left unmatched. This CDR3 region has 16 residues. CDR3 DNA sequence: TGTGCCAGCAGTCAAGAAACAGGGGGCGCTTATCAGCCCCAGCATTTT. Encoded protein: CASSQETGGAYQPQHF.

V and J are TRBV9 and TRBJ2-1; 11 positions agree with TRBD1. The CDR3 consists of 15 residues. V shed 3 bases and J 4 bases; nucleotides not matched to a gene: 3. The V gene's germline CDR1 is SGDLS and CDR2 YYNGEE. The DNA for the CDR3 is TGTGCCAGCAGCGCCGGGACAGGGGGGTACAATGAGCAGTTCTTC. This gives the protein CASSAGTGGYNEQFF.

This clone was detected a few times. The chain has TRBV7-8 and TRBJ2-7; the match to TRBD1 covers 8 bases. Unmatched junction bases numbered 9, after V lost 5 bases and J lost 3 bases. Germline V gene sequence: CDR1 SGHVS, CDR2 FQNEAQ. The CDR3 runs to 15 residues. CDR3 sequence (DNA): TGTGCCAGCAGCCGGGACAGGAGGGCATTCTACGAGCAGTACTTC. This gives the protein CASSRDRRAFYEQYF.